This entry is about one T cell receptor (beta chain). The source of the sample is a study of T cells in Graves' hyperthyroidism and ophthalmopathy. Those with hyperthyroidism were 18 to 65 years old, newly diagnosed, and ill for under 2 months. PBMCs stemmed from about 9.5 ml fresh peripheral blood. CDR3 length: 13 residues. CDR1 is MNHEY, CDR2 SMNVEV, per germline (reference sequence). Between the trimmed V and J ends, which lost 9 bases and 2 bases, there was a span of 13 bases. TCR beta CDR3 region amplification was performed from RNA transcripts. HTBI primers drove first-round RT-PCR of the TCR CDR3. TCRdb re-called the multiplex PCR reads with MiXCR, one entry per CDR3 protein. The sample lists 300,000 to 450,000 distinct CDR3 sequences, roughly 14% occurring once.

The sample taken for sequencing was blood. The sequence came from a woman aged 55-75 years with Graves' hyperthyroidism. J is TRBJ2-5 and V is TRBV27; no clear D gene. CDR3 DNA: TGTGCCAGTGGACGATCCGTACAAGAGACCCAGTACTTC. Protein: CASGRSVQETQYF.